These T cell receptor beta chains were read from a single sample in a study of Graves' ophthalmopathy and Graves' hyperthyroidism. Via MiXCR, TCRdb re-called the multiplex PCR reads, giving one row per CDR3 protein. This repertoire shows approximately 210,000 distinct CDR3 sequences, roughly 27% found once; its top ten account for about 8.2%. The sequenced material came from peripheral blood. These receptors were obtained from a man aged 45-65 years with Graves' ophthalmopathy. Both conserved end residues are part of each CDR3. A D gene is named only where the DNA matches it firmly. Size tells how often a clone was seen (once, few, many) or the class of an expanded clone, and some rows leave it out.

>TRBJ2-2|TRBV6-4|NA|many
CASRTPQGTRELTGELFF
TGTGCCAGCAGGACACCACAGGGAACCCGAGAACTCACCGGGGAGCTGTTTTTT
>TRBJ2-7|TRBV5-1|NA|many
CASSDKVTPPYEQYF
TGCGCCAGCAGCGACAAGGTCACCCCCCCCTACGAGCAGTACTTC
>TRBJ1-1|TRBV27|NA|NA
CASSLGQPMAEAFF
TGTGCCAGCAGTTTGGGGCAACCGATGGCTGAAGCTTTCTTT
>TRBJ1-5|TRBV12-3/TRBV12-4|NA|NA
CASTSINQPQHF
TGTGCCAGCACTTCTATCAATCAGCCCCAGCATTTT
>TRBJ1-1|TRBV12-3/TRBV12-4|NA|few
CASSSFGTGGTEAFF
TGTGCCAGCAGTTCCTTCGGGACGGGGGGGACTGAAGCTTTCTTT
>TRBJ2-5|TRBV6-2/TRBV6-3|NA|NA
CASSYSMGQTYYHQETQYF
TGTGCCAGCAGTTACTCGATGGGCCAGACCTACTATCACCAAGAGACCCAGTACTTC
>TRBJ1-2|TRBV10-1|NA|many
CASIKRYGYTF
TGCGCCAGCATAAAACGATATGGCTACACCTTC
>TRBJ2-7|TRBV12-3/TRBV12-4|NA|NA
CASAVTLVPPYEQYF
TGTGCCAGCGCGGTTACCCTCGTGCCCCCCTACGAGCAGTACTTC
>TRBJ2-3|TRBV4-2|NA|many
CASSQGSDYDTQYF
TGTGCCAGCAGCCAAGGGTCCGATTACGATACGCAGTATTTT
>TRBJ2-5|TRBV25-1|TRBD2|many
CASSPSGGRETQYF
TGTGCCAGCAGTCCTAGCGGGGGCCGGGAGACCCAGTACTTC
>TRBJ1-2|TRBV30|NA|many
CAWSQLGVRTHGYTF
TGTGCCTGGAGTCAACTGGGCGTCCGGACTCATGGCTACACCTTC
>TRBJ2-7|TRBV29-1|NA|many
CSVEIGGGYEQYF
TGCAGCGTTGAGATTGGTGGAGGGTACGAGCAGTACTTC
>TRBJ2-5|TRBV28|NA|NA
CASSSPGYQETQYF
TGTGCCAGCAGTTCTCCGGGTTACCAAGAGACCCAGTACTTC
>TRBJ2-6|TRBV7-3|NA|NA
CASSLTRAVSGANVLTF
TGTGCCAGCAGCTTAACGCGGGCTGTGTCTGGGGCCAACGTCCTGACTTTC
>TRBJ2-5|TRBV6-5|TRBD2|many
CASSYTLAGAGETQYF
TGTGCCAGCAGTTATACACTAGCGGGAGCTGGTGAGACCCAGTACTTC
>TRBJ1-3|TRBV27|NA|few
CASSLRQSSGNTIYF
TGTGCCAGCAGTTTACGGCAGAGCTCTGGAAACACCATATATTTT
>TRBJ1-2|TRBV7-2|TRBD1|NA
CASSPRDRGRDGYTF
TGTGCCAGCAGTCCCCGGGACAGGGGTAGGGATGGCTACACCTTC
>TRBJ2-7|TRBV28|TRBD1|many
CAITRDRDYEQYF
TGTGCCATCACCCGGGACAGGGACTACGAGCAGTACTTC
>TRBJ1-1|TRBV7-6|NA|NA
CASSSSGTRAEAFF
TGTGCCAGCAGCTCCTCCGGGACACGCGCTGAAGCTTTCTTT
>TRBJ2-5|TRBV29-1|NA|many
CSVEGVETQYF
TGCAGCGTTGAAGGGGTAGAGACCCAGTACTTC
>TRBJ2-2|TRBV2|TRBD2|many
CASSEPSGGPNTGELFF
TGTGCCAGCAGTGAGCCTAGCGGGGGGCCTAACACCGGGGAGCTGTTTTTT
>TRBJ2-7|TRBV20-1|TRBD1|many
CSARESPGQGVREQYF
TGCAGTGCTAGAGAGAGCCCCGGGCAGGGGGTTCGCGAGCAGTACTTC
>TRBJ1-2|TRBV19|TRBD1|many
CASSIPPGTGSPNYGYTF
TGTGCCAGTAGTATTCCCCCCGGGACAGGTTCGCCTAACTATGGCTACACCTTC
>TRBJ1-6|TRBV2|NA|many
CASGTPNSPLHF
TGTGCCAGCGGGACACCTAATTCACCCCTCCACTTT
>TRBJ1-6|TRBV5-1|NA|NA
CASRLTGNSPLHF
TGCGCCAGCCGTCTTACAGGGAATTCACCCCTCCACTTT
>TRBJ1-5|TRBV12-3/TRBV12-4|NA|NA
CASSLSVYSNQPQHF
TGTGCCAGCAGTTTATCAGTTTATAGCAATCAGCCCCAGCATTTT
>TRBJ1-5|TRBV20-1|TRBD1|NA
CSAIQGAGNQPQHF
TGCAGTGCTATACAGGGGGCAGGCAATCAGCCCCAGCATTTT
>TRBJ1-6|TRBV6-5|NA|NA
CASSYQPTRNSPLHF
TGTGCCAGCAGTTACCAGCCGACACGGAATTCACCCCTCCACTTT
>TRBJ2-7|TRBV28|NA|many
CASRNQRRHEQYF
TGTGCCAGCAGAAATCAAAGACGCCACGAGCAGTACTTC
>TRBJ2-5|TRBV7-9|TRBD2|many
CASSPGGKTQYF
TGTGCCAGCAGCCCGGGGGGTAAGACCCAGTACTTC
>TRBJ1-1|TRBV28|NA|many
CASSTGRGEAFF
TGTGCCAGCAGTACAGGCCGGGGCGAAGCTTTCTTT
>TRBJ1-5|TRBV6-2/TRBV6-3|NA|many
CASSYGGRAGNQPQHF
TGTGCCAGCAGTTACGGAGGCAGGGCGGGCAATCAGCCCCAGCATTTT
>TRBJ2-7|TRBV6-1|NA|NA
CASSEYYEQYF
TGTGCCAGCAGCGAATACTACGAGCAGTACTTC
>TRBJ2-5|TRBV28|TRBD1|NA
CASWRQGQETQYF
TGTGCCAGCTGGAGACAGGGTCAAGAGACCCAGTACTTC
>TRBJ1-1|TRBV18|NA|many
CASSPLADTNTEAFF
TGTGCCAGCTCACCGTTAGCCGATACTAACACTGAAGCTTTCTTT
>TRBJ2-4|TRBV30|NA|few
CAWSLTGLNIQYF
TGTGCCTGGAGTCTTACAGGGCTGAACATTCAGTACTTC
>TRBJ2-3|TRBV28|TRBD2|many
CASSSSSGRADTQYF
TGTGCCAGCAGTTCCTCTAGCGGCCGGGCAGATACGCAGTATTTT
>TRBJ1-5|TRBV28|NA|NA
CASSILGLFSNQPQHF
TGTGCCAGCAGTATTCTAGGACTTTTCAGCAATCAGCCCCAGCATTTT
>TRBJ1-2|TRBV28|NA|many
CASRSPQSGANYGYTF
TGTGCCAGCAGATCCCCCCAGAGTGGGGCCAACTATGGCTACACCTTC
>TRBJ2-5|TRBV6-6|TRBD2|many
CASSTNPGLAGGPSETQYF
TGTGCCAGCAGTACTAATCCGGGACTAGCGGGAGGGCCGTCAGAGACCCAGTACTTC
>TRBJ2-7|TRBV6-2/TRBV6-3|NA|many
CATHGDLGYEQYF
TGTGCCACCCATGGTGATTTGGGATACGAGCAGTACTTC
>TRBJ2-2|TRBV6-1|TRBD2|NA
CASSKGLAGGTGELFF
TGTGCCAGCAGTAAGGGACTAGCGGGAGGCACCGGGGAGCTGTTTTTT
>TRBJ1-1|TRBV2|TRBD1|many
CASSREGAVNTEAFF
TGTGCCAGCTCGAGGGAGGGGGCGGTGAACACTGAAGCTTTCTTT
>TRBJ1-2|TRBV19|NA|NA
CASNNMGGYTF
TGTGCCAGTAATAACATGGGAGGCTACACCTTC
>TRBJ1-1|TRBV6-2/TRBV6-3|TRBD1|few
CASSYSLNRGPTNTEAFF
TGTGCCAGCAGTTACTCCCTTAACAGGGGGCCCACGAACACTGAAGCTTTCTTT
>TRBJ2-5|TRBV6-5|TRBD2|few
CASSLSGTSGQETQYF
TGTGCCAGCAGTTTGTCCGGGACTAGCGGCCAAGAGACCCAGTACTTC